This TCR beta chain derives from a study of shared clonotypes between healthy human individuals. Sequencing was at deep level. The table came from immunoSEQ multiplex PCR; TCRdb's copy has only in-frame clones and leaves some out. This sample carries 2.5 million or so clones, approximately 94% of them seen once, and the ten largest clones take roughly 0.15%. As to this clone: Its antigen is not identified.

The study's findings and limits: In the sorted subsets, rarefaction showed sequencing was incomplete despite large depth.

Per the germline V gene, CDR1 is GTSNPN and CDR2 is SVGIG (reference sequence). Trimming cost V 5 bases and J 5 bases, with 16 bases left between them. CDR3 length: 14 amino acids. Sequencing was carried out using naive CD4+ T cells sorted from blood. Sample subset: CD45RA+ positively selected. This chain connects TRBV30 to TRBJ2-1; D might be TRBD2 (5 bases). The TCR comes from a man aged 18 to 35 in good health. This CDR3 is CAWDGVRPNNEQFF. The CDR3 region has the DNA TGTGCCTGGGACGGGGTTCGGCCAAACAATGAGCAGTTCTTC.